This is a list of T cell receptor beta chains from one sample in a study of blood T cell repertoires in COVID-19. Generated by immunoSEQ multiplex PCR, the TCRdb table keeps only in-frame clones and is missing some. Among 150,000 to 200,000 clones listed, around 83% were seen once. The sequenced sample consisted of peripheral blood. The receptors come from a woman between 65 and 79 years old with COVID-19, enrolled during active disease. Both conserved end residues are part of each CDR3. Each record gives: D gene, J gene, V gene, clone size, CDR3 DNA, CDR3 protein. The D gene is left open where the match is weak. Rows may omit the clone size; those that give it use once, few, many or a size class.

d_call: NA
j_call: TRBJ2-3
v_call: TRBV7-2
clone_size: NA
cdr3_nt: TGTGCCAGCAGCCTAACGGGAAGCCCGGATACGCAGTATTTT
cdr3_aa: CASSLTGSPDTQYF

d_call: TRBD1
j_call: TRBJ2-5
v_call: TRBV5-4
clone_size: NA
cdr3_nt: TGTGCCAGCAGCTGGGGACAGGGCCACCAAGAGACCCAGTACTTC
cdr3_aa: CASSWGQGHQETQYF

d_call: TRBD2
j_call: TRBJ2-3
v_call: TRBV5-1
clone_size: NA
cdr3_nt: TGCGCCAGCAGCTTCGAGCGGGGATCCACAGATACGCAGTATTTT
cdr3_aa: CASSFERGSTDTQYF

d_call: NA
j_call: TRBJ2-3
v_call: TRBV6-1
clone_size: NA
cdr3_nt: TGTGCCAGCAGTGACCAGGCCCCGGGGGGCACAGATACGCAGTATTTT
cdr3_aa: CASSDQAPGGTDTQYF

d_call: NA
j_call: TRBJ2-1
v_call: TRBV21-1
clone_size: NA
cdr3_nt: TGTGCCAGAGAGAAGACAGGGGGCAATGAGCAGTTCTTC
cdr3_aa: CAREKTGGNEQFF

d_call: TRBD1
j_call: TRBJ1-2
v_call: TRBV29-1
clone_size: NA
cdr3_nt: TGCAGCGTGCGACAGGGGGCTTCGGGGTCGGATGGCTACACCTTC
cdr3_aa: CSVRQGASGSDGYTF

d_call: NA
j_call: TRBJ1-6
v_call: TRBV28
clone_size: few
cdr3_nt: TGTGCCAGCAGCCCTGTCTATAATTCACCCCTCCACTTT
cdr3_aa: CASSPVYNSPLHF

d_call: TRBD1
j_call: TRBJ2-1
v_call: TRBV11-3
clone_size: NA
cdr3_nt: TGTGCCAGCAGCCTTGGTCCGGGACAGGGTATCAATGAGCAGTTCTTC
cdr3_aa: CASSLGPGQGINEQFF

d_call: NA
j_call: TRBJ1-1
v_call: TRBV18
clone_size: NA
cdr3_nt: TGTGCCAGCTCACCACAGGGGGTCGGGGCTGGGGTTGGTGAAGCTTTCTTT
cdr3_aa: CASSPQGVGAGVGEAFF

d_call: NA
j_call: TRBJ2-7
v_call: TRBV29-1
clone_size: NA
cdr3_nt: TGCAGCGTCCGACTAGTCCGAACCTACGAGCAGTACTTC
cdr3_aa: CSVRLVRTYEQYF

d_call: TRBD2
j_call: TRBJ2-1
v_call: TRBV18
clone_size: NA
cdr3_nt: TGTGCCAGCTCCCTCCCATTGTCTAGCGGGAGTGGCAATGAGCAGTTCTTC
cdr3_aa: CASSLPLSSGSGNEQFF

d_call: NA
j_call: TRBJ1-1
v_call: TRBV28
clone_size: NA
cdr3_nt: TGTGCCAGCAGTTTATTCCAGGCCATGAACACTGAAGCTTTCTTT
cdr3_aa: CASSLFQAMNTEAFF

d_call: TRBD1
j_call: TRBJ2-1
v_call: TRBV24-1
clone_size: NA
cdr3_nt: TGTGCCACCAGTGATTTGGGACAGGAGAGGGGCTCCTACAATGAGCAGTTCTTC
cdr3_aa: CATSDLGQERGSYNEQFF

d_call: TRBD1
j_call: TRBJ2-5
v_call: TRBV30
clone_size: NA
cdr3_nt: TGTGCCTGGTCAACAGGGGGTCAAGAGACCCAGTACTTC
cdr3_aa: CAWSTGGQETQYF

d_call: TRBD1
j_call: TRBJ1-1
v_call: TRBV7-8
clone_size: NA
cdr3_nt: TGTGCCAGCAGCTTGGACAGGGACGGCACTGAAGCTTTCTTT
cdr3_aa: CASSLDRDGTEAFF

d_call: TRBD2
j_call: TRBJ2-3
v_call: TRBV7-2
clone_size: few
cdr3_nt: TGTGCCAGCAGCTTAGCGTTTCCGTCGGGGGGGTATTTT
cdr3_aa: CASSLAFPSGGYF

d_call: TRBD2
j_call: TRBJ2-3
v_call: TRBV29-1
clone_size: NA
cdr3_nt: TGCAGCGTCGCAACTAGCGCAAGCACAGATACGCAGTATTTT
cdr3_aa: CSVATSASTDTQYF